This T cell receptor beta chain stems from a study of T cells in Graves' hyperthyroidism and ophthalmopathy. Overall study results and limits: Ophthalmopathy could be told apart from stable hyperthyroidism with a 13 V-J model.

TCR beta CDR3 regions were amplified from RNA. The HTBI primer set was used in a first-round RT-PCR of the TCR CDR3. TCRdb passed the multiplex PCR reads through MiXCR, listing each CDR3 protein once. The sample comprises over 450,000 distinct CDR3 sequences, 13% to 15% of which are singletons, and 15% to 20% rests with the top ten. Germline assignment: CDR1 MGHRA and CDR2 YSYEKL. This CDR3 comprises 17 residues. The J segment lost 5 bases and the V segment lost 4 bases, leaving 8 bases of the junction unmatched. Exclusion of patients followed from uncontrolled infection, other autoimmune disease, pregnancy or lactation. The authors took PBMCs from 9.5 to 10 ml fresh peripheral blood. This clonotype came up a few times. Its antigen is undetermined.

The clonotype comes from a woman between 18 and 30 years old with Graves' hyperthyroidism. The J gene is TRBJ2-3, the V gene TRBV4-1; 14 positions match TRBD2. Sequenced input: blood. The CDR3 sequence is CASSPRGTSGSQDTQYF. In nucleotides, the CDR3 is TGCGCCAGCAGCCCCCGGGGGACTAGCGGGAGTCAAGATACGCAGTATTTT.